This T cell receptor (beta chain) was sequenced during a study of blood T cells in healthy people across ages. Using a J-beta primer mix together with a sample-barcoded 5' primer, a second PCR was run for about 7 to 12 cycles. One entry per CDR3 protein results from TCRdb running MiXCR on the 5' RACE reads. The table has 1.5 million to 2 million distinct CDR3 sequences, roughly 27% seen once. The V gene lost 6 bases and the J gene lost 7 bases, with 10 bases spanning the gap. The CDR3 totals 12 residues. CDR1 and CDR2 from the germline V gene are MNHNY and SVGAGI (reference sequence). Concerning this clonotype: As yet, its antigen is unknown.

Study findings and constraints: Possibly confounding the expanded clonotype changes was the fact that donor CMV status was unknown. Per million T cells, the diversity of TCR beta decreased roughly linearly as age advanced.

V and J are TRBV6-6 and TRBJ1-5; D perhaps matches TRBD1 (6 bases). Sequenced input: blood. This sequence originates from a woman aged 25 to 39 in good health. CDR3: CASSTGQQPQHF. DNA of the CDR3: TGTGCCAGCAGCACCGGACAGCAGCCCCAGCATTTT.